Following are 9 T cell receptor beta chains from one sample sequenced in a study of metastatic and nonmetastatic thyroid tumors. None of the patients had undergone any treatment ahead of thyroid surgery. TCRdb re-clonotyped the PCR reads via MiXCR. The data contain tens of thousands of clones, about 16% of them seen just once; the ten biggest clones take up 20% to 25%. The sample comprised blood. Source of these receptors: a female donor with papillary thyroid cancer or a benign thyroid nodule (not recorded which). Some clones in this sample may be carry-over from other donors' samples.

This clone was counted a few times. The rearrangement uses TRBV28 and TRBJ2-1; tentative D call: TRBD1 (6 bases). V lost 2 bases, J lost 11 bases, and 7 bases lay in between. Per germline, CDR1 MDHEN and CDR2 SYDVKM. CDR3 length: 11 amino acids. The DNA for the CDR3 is TGTGCCAGCAGTTTAGGGGACAAGCAGTTCTTC. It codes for CASSLGDKQFF.

The chain's CDR3 is CASSPGAWTGELFF. In nucleotides, the CDR3 is TGTGCCAGCTCACCAGGGGCGTGGACCGGGGAGCTGTTTTTT. V usage is TRBV18 and J usage is TRBJ2-2, with a possible D match to TRBD1 (5 bases). V was clipped by 2 bases and J by 5 bases, with 9 bases between them. CDR1 is KGHSH and CDR2 is LQKENI in the germline V gene. The CDR3 is made up of 14 amino acids.

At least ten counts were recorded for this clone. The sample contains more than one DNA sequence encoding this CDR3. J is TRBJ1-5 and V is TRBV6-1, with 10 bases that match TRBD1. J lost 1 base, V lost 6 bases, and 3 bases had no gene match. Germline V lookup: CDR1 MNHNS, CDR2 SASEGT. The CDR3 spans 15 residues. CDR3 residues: CASRRTGGSNQPQHF. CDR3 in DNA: TGTGCCAGCAGACGGACAGGGGGGAGCAATCAGCCCCAGCATTTT.

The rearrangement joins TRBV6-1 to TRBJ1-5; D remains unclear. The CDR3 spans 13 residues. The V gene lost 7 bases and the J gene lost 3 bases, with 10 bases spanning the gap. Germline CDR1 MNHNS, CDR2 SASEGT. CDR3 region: CASTSTNNQPQHF. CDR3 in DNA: TGTGCCAGCACGTCCACAAACAATCAGCCCCAGCATTTT.

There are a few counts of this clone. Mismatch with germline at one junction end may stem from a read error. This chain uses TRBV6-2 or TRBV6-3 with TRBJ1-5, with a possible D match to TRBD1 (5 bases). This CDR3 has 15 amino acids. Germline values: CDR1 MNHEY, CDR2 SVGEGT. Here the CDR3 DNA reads TGTGCCAGCAGTTACTCCAGGGTTGGGGGTCAGCCCCATCATTTT. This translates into CASSYSRVGGQPHHF.

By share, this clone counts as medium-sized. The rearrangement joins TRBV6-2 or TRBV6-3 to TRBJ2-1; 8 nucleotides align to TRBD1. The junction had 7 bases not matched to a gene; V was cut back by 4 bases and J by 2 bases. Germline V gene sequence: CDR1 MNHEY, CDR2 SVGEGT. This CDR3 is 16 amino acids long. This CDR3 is CASSSSDREAYNEQFF. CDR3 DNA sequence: TGTGCCAGCAGTTCCTCGGACAGGGAAGCCTACAATGAGCAGTTCTTC.

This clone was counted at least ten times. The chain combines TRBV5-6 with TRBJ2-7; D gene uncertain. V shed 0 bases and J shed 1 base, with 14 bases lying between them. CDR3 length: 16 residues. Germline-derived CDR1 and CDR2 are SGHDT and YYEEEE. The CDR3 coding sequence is TGTGCCAGCAGCTTGGGCGTGACGGGTTTTTCCTACGAGCAGTACTTC. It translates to CASSLGVTGFSYEQYF.

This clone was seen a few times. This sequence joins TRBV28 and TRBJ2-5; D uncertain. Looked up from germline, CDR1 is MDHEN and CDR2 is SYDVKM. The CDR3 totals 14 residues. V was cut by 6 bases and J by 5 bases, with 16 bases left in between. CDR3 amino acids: CASSPWWARETQYF. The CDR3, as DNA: TGTGCCAGCAGCCCATGGTGGGCGCGGGAGACCCAGTACTTC.

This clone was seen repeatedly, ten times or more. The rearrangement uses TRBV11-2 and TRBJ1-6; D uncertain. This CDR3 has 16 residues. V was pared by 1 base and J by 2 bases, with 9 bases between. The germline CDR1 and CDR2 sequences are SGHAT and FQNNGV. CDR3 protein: CASSLGVLPYNSPLHF. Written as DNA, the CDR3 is TGTGCCAGCAGCTTAGGAGTTTTACCCTATAATTCACCCCTCCACTTT.